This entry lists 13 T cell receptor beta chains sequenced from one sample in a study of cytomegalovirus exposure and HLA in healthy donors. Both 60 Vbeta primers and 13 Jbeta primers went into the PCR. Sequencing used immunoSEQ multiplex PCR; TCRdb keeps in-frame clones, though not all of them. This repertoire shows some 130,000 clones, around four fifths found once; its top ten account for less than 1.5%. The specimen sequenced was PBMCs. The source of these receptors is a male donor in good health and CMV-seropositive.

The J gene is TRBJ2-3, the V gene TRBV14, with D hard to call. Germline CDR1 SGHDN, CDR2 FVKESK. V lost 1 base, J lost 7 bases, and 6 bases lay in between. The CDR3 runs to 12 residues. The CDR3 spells CASSQARNTQYF. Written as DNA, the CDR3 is TGTGCCAGCAGCCAAGCGAGAAATACGCAGTATTTT.

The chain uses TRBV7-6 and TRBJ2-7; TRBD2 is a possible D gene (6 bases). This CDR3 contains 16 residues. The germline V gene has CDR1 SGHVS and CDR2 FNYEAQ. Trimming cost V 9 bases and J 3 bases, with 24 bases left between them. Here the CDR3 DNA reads TGTGCCAGAGGGGAGGCGGGACTTGCCCGTTTCTACGAGCAGTACTTC. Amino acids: CARGEAGLARFYEQYF.

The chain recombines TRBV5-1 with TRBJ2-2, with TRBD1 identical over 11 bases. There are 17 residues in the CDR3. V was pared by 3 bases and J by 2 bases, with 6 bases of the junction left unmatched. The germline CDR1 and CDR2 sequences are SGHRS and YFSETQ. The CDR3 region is CASSYRRTGGNTGELFF. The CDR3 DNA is TGCGCCAGCAGCTACCGTCGGACAGGGGGCAACACCGGGGAGCTGTTTTTT.

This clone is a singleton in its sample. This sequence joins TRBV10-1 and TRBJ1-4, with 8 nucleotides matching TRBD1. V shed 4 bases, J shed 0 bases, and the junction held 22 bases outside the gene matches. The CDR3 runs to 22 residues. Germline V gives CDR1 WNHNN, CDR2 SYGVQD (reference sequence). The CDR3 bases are TGCGCCAGCAGTGGCCCTGACAGGGGTGAGTTGGGCGTTGTCCCAACTAATGAAAAACTGTTTTTT. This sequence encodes CASSGPDRGELGVVPTNEKLFF.

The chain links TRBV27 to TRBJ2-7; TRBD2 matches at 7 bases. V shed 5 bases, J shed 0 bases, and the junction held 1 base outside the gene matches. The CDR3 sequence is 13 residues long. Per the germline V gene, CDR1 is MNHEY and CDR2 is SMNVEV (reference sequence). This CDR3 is CASSSGDSYEQYF. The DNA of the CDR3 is TGTGCCAGCAGTAGCGGGGACTCCTACGAGCAGTACTTC.

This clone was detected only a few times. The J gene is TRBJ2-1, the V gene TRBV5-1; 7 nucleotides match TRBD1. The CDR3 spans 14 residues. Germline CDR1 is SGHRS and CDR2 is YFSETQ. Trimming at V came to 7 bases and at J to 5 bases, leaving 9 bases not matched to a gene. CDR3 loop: CASGETGWNNEQFF. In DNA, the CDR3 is TGCGCCAGCGGGGAGACAGGGTGGAACAATGAGCAGTTCTTC.

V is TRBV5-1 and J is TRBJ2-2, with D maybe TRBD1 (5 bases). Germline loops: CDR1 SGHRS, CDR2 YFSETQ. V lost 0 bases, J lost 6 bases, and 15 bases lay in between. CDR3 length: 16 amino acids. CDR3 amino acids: CASSLAQGGRSGELFF. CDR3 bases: TGCGCCAGCAGCTTGGCGCAGGGTGGGCGCTCCGGGGAGCTGTTTTTT. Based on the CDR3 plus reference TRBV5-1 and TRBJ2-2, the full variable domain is KAGVTQTPRYLIKTRGQQVTLSCSPISGHRSVSWYQQTPGQGLQFLFEYFSETQRNKGNFPGRFSGRQFSNSRSEMNVSTLELGDSALYLCASSLAQGGRSGELFFGEGSRLTVL.

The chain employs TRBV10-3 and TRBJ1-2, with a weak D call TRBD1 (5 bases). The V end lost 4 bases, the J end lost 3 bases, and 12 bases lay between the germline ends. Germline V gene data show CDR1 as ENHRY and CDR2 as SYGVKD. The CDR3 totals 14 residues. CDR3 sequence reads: CAISGVRADYGYTF. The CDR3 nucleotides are TGTGCCATCAGTGGGGTCAGGGCAGACTATGGCTACACCTTC.

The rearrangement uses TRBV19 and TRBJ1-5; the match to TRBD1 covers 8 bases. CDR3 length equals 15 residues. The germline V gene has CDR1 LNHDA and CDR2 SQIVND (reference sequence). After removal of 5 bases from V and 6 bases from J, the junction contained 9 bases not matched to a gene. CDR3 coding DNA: TGTGCCAGTAGTTTTACAGGGGGATATGGTCAGCCCCAGCATTTT. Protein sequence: CASSFTGGYGQPQHF.

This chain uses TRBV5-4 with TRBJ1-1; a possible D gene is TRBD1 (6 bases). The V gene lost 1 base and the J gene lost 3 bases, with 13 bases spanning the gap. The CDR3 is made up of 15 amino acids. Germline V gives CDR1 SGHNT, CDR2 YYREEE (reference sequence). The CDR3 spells CASSLRDRWDTEAFF. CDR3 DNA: TGTGCCAGCAGCTTGCGTGACAGGTGGGACACTGAAGCTTTCTTT. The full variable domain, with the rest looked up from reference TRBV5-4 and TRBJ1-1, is ETGVTQSPTHLIKTRGQQVTLRCSSQSGHNTVSWYQQALGQGPQFIFQYYREEENGRGNFPPRFSGLQFPNYSSELNVNALELDDSALYLCASSLRDRWDTEAFFGQGTRLTVV.

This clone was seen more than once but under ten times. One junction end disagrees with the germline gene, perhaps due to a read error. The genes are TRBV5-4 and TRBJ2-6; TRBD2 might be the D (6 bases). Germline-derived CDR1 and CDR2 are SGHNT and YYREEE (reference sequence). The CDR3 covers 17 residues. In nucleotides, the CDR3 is TGCGCCAGCAGCCGCGGGGAGTCCCATTCTGGGGCCAACGTCCTGACTTTC. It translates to CASSRGESHSGANVLTF.

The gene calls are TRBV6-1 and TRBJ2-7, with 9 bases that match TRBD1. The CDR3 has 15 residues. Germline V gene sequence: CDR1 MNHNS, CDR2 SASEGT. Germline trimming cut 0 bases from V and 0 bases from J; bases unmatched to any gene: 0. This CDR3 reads CASSEATGGSYEQYF. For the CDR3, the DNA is TGTGCCAGCAGTGAAGCGACAGGGGGCTCCTACGAGCAGTACTTC.

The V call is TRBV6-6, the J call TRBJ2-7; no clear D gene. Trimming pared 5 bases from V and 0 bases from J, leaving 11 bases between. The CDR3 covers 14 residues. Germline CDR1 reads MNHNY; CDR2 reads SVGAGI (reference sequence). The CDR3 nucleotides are TGTGCCAGCAGTCTAGAAACAAACTCCTACGAGCAGTACTTC. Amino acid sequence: CASSLETNSYEQYF.